These 8 T cell receptor beta chains were sequenced from one sample in a study of OX40 agonist ivuxolimab in advanced cancers. Clones were read by immunoSEQ multiplex PCR, and TCRdb kept only the in-frame ones, dropping some. Of tens of thousands of clones in the sample, 82% were seen once. Sample: CD4+ or CD8+ T cells sorted from blood, taken in a trial of the OX40 agonist ivuxolimab. These receptors all come from an adult with an advanced solid tumor such as melanoma, head and neck, liver or kidney cancer.

V is TRBV4-1 and J is TRBJ2-3; D is unclear. The V and J ends lost 1 base and 4 bases respectively, with 6 bases between them. The CDR3 is 13 residues long. The germline gives CDR1 MGHRA, CDR2 YSYEKL. CDR3 DNA sequence: TGCGCCAGCAGCCAAGGTTACTCAGATACGCAGTATTTT. As protein: CASSQGYSDTQYF.

V usage is TRBV6-5 and J usage is TRBJ1-5, with D maybe TRBD1 (6 bases). This CDR3 is 15 amino acids long. Germline V gene lookup returns CDR1 MNHEY and CDR2 SVGAGI. Trimming left V 0 bases short and J 6 bases short, with 12 bases between. The CDR3 region has the DNA TGTGCCAGCAGTTACTCGGGGGGCACCGGTCAGCCCCAGCATTTT. Translated: CASSYSGGTGQPQHF.

V usage is TRBV6-1 and J usage is TRBJ1-5, with 8 bases identical to TRBD1. Unmatched junction bases numbered 3, after V lost 6 bases and J lost 2 bases. The CDR3 has 14 amino acids. Germline loops: CDR1 MNHNS, CDR2 SASEGT. The CDR3 is CASRDRVRNQPQHF. The DNA of the CDR3 is TGTGCCAGCAGGGACAGGGTACGCAATCAGCCCCAGCATTTT.

This clone was detected only a few times. This chain uses TRBV19 with TRBJ2-3; 9 bases are shared with TRBD2. This CDR3 has 16 residues. V was clipped by 7 bases and J by 4 bases; unmatched bases: 12. Germline CDR1 reads LNHDA; CDR2 reads SQIVND (reference sequence). The CDR3 DNA is TGTGCCAGTAACCCCTCTTTTAGCGGGGGCCCAGATACGCAGTATTTT. As protein: CASNPSFSGGPDTQYF. The complete variable domain, with remaining parts taken from reference TRBV19 and TRBJ2-3, reads DGGITQSPKYLFRKEGQNVTLSCEQNLNHDAMYWYRQDPGQGLRLIYYSQIVNDFQKGDIAEGYSVSREKKESFPLTVTSAQKNPTAFYLCASNPSFSGGPDTQYFGPGTRLTVL.

The rearrangement links TRBV19 to TRBJ2-2; D might be TRBD1 or TRBD2, each matching 7 bases. Between the trimmed V and J ends, which lost 11 bases and 1 base, there was a span of 14 bases. The CDR3 length is 14 residues. Germline lookup yields CDR1 LNHDA and CDR2 SQIVND (reference sequence). Here the CDR3 DNA reads TGTGCCTCAGGGGGGGTTTGGAACACCGGGGAGCTGTTTTTT. Its protein is CASGGVWNTGELFF.

The chain links TRBV5-8 to TRBJ2-1; D is possibly TRBD2 (5 bases). The CDR3 spans 15 residues. The germline V gene encodes CDR1 SGHTS and CDR2 YDEGEE. The V end lost 0 bases, the J end lost 0 bases, and 7 bases lay between the germline ends. CDR3 bases: TGTGCCAGCAGCTTGGCTGGGAGCTCCTACAATGAGCAGTTCTTC. This encodes CASSLAGSSYNEQFF. Looking up the rest from reference TRBV5-8 and TRBJ2-1 gives the full variable domain: EAGVTQSPTHLIKTRGQQATLRCSPISGHTSVYWYQQALGLGLQFLLWYDEGEERNRGNFPPRFSGRQFPNYSSELNVNALELEDSALYLCASSLAGSSYNEQFFGPGTRLTVL.

This chain uses TRBV27 with TRBJ2-1; the D is unclear. Germline CDR1 MNHEY, CDR2 SMNVEV (reference sequence). CDR3 length: 13 residues. V was shortened by 2 bases and J by 4 bases, with 6 bases between the two germline ends. The CDR3 loop reads CASSLGRYNEQFF. DNA for the CDR3: TGTGCCAGCAGTTTAGGACGGTACAATGAGCAGTTCTTC.

This chain uses TRBV6-5 with TRBJ2-7; TRBD2 aligns across 14 bases. The V gene end was trimmed by 2 bases and the J gene end by 4 bases; junction bases not matched to a gene: 1. The length of the CDR3 is 15 residues. From germline, CDR1 is MNHEY and CDR2 SVGAGI. The CDR3 reads CASSYGLAGGYEQYF. The CDR3 coding sequence is TGTGCCAGCAGTTACGGACTAGCGGGGGGTTACGAGCAGTACTTC.